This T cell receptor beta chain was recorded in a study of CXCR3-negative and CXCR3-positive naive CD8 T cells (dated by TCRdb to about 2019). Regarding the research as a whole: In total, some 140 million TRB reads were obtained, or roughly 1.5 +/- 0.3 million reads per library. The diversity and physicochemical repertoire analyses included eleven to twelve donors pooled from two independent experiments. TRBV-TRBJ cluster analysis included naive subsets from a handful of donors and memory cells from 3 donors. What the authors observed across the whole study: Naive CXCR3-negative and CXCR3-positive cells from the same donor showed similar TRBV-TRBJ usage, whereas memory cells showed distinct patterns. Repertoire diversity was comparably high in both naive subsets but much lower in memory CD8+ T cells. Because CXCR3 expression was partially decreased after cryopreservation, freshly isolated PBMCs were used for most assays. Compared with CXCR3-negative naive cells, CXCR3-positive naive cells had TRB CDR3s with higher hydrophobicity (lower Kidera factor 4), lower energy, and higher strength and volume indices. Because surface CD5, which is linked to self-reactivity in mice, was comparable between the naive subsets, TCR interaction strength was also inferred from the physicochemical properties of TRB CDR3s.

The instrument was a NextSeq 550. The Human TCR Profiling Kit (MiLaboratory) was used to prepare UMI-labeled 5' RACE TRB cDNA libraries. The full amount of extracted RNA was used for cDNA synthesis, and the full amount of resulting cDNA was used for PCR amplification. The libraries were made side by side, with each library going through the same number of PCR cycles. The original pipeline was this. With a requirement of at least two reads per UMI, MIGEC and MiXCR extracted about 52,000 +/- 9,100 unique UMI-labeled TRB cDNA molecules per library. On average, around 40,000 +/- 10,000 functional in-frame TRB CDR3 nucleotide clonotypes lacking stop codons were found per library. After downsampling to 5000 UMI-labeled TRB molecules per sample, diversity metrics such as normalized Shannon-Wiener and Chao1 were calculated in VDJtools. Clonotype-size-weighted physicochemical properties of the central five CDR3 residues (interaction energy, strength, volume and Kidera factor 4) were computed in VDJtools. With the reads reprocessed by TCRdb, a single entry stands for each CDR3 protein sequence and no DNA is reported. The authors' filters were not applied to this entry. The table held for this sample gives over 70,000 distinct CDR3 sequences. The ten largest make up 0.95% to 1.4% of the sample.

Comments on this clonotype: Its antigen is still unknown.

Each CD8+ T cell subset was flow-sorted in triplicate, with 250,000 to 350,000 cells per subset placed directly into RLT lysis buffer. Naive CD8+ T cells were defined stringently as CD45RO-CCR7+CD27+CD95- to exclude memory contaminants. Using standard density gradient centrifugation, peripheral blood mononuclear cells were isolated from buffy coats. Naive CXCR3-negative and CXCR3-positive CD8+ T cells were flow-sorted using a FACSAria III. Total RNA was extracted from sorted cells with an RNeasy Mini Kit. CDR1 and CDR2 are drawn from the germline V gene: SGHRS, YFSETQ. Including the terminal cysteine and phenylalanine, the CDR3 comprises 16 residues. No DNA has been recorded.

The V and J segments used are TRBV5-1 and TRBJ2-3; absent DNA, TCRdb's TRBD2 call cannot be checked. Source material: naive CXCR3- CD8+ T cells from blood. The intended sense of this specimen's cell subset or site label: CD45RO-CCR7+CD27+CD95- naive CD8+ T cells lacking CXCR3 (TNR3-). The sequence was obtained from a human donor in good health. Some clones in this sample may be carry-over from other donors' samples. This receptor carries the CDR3 CASSLALAGGTDTQYF.